This record looks at one TCR beta chain sequence and its context. These data originate in a study of control samples from healthy donors and cancer patients. The repertoire was sequenced with immunoSEQ multiplex PCR; TCRdb's copy has only in-frame clones and lacks some. The sample consists of roughly 170,000 clones, approximately 92% of them appearing once. Trimming pared 3 bases from V and 16 bases from J, leaving 20 bases between. The CDR3 is 13 amino acids. CDR1 and CDR2 from the germline V gene are SGHDT and YYEEEE. The sequenced sample was blood. V is TRBV5-6 and J is TRBJ2-1; maybe TRBD2 (5 bases). The sequence was collected from a man between 18 and 35 years old in good health. This CDR3 reads CASSSYRGPSFFF. The CDR3 nucleotides read TGTGCCAGCAGCTCCTACAGAGGGCCTAGCTTCTTCTTC.